The clone carrying this T cell receptor beta chain occurred a few times. These data belong to a study of T cell responses to AZD1222 COVID-19 vaccine. TCRdb's table, derived via immunoSEQ multiplex PCR, lists solely in-frame clones and lacks some. The sample contains approximately 84,000 clones, roughly 85% of which appear only once. Germline loops: CDR1 MNHNY, CDR2 SVGAGI (reference sequence). V lost 3 bases and J 1 base, leaving 14 bases between the germline ends. CDR3 length equals 16 residues. Sequencing was performed on peripheral blood, taken 28 days after the second AZD1222 dose. This receptor was obtained from an adult who received the AZD1222 COVID-19 vaccine. The chain recombines TRBV6-6 with TRBJ2-3, with D perhaps matching TRBD1 (5 bases). This CDR3 reads CASSYGWGAGTDTQYF. In DNA, the CDR3 is TGTGCCAGCAGTTATGGTTGGGGCGCTGGCACAGATACGCAGTATTTT.